A selection of T cell receptor beta chains follows, all from one sample in a study of neurological immune-mediated disorders. TCRdb passed the 5' RACE reads through MiXCR, listing each CDR3 protein once. The repertoire includes roughly 52,000 distinct CDR3 sequences, over 5.5% of them detected once, and 1.1% to 1.5% sits in the top ten. Sequenced: CD4+ T cells from blood. The receptors come from a woman between 18 and 29 years old with multiple sclerosis. Both conserved end residues are part of each CDR3. D genes are given only for firm matches. The size of a clone is reported for some rows only, either as once, few or many, or as a class for expanded clones.

J gene,V gene,D gene,clone size,CDR3 protein,CDR3 DNA
TRBJ1-2,TRBV7-3,-,many,CASSPGGRSNYGYTF,TGTGCCAGCAGCCCCGGGGGCAGATCAAACTATGGCTACACCTTC
TRBJ1-3,TRBV6-6,-,many,CASSYHKKDSGNTIYF,TGTGCCAGCAGTTACCACAAGAAGGACTCTGGAAACACCATATATTTT
TRBJ1-1,TRBV29-1,-,many,CSASDRTNTEAFF,TGCAGCGCATCGGACAGAACGAACACTGAAGCTTTCTTT
TRBJ2-6,TRBV29-1,-,many,CSVEEYVLLGANVLTF,TGCAGCGTTGAAGAATATGTACTCCTGGGGGCCAACGTCCTGACTTTC
TRBJ1-6,TRBV28,TRBD1,-,CASSQGWTGRTPLHF,TGTGCCAGCAGCCAAGGGTGGACAGGGAGGACACCCCTCCACTTT
TRBJ2-6,TRBV5-1,-,many,CASSLEPGSGANVLTF,TGCGCCAGCAGCTTGGAACCAGGGTCTGGGGCCAACGTCCTGACTTTC
TRBJ2-3,TRBV19,-,-,CASTLGGGLTDTQYF,TGTGCCAGTACCCTGGGGGGGGGCCTCACAGATACGCAGTATTTT
TRBJ1-5,TRBV19,-,many,CASSIRAGDQPQHF,TGTGCCAGTAGTATTCGGGCAGGAGATCAGCCCCAGCATTTT
TRBJ2-5,TRBV7-8,TRBD1,-,CASSYLTGTGIQETQYF,TGTGCCAGCAGCTACCTCACCGGGACAGGGATCCAAGAGACCCAGTACTTC
TRBJ2-1,TRBV6-6,TRBD2,many,CATLDGRVYAYNEQFF,TGTGCCACTCTGGACGGGAGGGTCTACGCCTACAATGAGCAGTTCTTC
TRBJ2-7,TRBV7-6,TRBD1,many,CASSLPGTGEDVEQYF,TGTGCCAGCAGCCTCCCCGGGACAGGGGAGGACGTCGAGCAGTACTTC
TRBJ2-1,TRBV24-1,-,many,CATSDPGTASFRTFF,TGTGCCACCAGTGACCCCGGGACCGCCTCATTTCGGACGTTCTTC
TRBJ2-7,TRBV15,-,many,CATSRAGVRGYEQYF,TGTGCCACCAGCCGCGCAGGGGTCAGGGGCTACGAGCAGTACTTC
TRBJ2-7,TRBV6-5,-,few,CASSYSTAESYEQYF,TGTGCCAGCAGTTACTCCACGGCAGAATCCTACGAGCAGTACTTC
TRBJ2-2,TRBV7-2,TRBD2,many,CASSSRYSGSSSGELFF,TGTGCCAGCAGCTCAAGATACAGCGGGAGTTCCAGCGGGGAGCTGTTTTTT